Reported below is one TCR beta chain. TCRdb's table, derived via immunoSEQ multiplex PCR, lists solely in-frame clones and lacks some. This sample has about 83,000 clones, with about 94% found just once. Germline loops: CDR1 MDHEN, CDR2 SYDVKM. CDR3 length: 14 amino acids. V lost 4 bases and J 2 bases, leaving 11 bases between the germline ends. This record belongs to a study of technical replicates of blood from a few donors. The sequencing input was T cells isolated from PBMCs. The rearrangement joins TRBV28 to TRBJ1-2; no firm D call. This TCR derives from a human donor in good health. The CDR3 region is CASSSAHGNYGYTF. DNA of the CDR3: TGTGCCAGCAGTTCGGCCCACGGGAACTATGGCTACACCTTC.